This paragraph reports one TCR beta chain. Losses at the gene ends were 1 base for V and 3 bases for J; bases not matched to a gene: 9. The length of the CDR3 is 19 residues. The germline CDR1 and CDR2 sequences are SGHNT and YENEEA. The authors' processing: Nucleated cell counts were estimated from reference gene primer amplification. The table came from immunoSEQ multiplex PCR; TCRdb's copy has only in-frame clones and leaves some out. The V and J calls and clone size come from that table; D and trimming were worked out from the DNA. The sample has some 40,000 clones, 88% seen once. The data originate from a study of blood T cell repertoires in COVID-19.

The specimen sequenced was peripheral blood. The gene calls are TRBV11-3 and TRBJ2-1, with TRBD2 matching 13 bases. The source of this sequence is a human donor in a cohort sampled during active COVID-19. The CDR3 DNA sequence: TGTGCCAGCAGCTTAGGGGGGACTAGCGGGGCTCAGGTCTACAATGAGCAGTTCTTC. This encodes CASSLGGTSGAQVYNEQFF.